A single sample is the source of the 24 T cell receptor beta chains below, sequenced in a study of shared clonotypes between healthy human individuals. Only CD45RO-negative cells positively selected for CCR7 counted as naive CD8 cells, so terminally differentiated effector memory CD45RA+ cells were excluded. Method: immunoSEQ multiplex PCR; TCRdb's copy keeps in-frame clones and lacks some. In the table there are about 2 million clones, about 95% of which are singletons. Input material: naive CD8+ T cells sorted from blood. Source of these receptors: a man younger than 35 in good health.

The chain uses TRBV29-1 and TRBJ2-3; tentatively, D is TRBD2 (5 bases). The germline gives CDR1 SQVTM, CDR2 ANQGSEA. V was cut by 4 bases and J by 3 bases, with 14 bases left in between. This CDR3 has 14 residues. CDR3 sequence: CSVGILGVTDTQYF. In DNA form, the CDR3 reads TGCAGCGTTGGGATCCTCGGGGTAACAGATACGCAGTATTTT.

CDR3 in amino acids: CASSDPGQGANEQYF. CDR3 coding DNA: TGTGCCAGCAGCGATCCGGGACAGGGGGCCAACGAGCAGTACTTC. This sequence joins TRBV7-9 and TRBJ2-7, with 12 bases fitting TRBD1. This CDR3 has 15 amino acids. The V segment lost 5 bases and the J segment 5 bases; nucleotides outside the gene matches: 7. The germline gives CDR1 SEHNR, CDR2 FQNEAQ (reference sequence). Full variable domain (missing parts from reference TRBV7-9 and TRBJ2-7): DTGVSQNPRHKITKRGQNVTFRCDPISEHNRLYWYRQTLGQGPEFLTYFQNEAQLEKSRLLSDRFSAERPKGSFSTLEIQRTEQGDSAMYLCASSDPGQGANEQYFGPGTRLTVT.

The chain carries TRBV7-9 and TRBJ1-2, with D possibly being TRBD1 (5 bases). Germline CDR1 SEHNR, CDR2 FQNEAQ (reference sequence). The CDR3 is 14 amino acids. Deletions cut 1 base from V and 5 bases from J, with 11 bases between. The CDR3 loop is CASSLEAGQYGYTF. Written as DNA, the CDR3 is TGTGCCAGCAGCTTAGAGGCAGGGCAGTATGGCTACACCTTC.

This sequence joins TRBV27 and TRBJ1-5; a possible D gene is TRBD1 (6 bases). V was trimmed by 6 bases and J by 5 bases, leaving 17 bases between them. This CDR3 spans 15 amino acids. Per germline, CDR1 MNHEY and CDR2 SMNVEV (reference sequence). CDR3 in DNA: TGTGCCAGCAGGGGGATCGGACAGAGCGATCAGCCCCAGCATTTT. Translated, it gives CASRGIGQSDQPQHF.

CDR3 sequence: CASSLGPRTGPYGYTF. CDR3 sequence (DNA): TGTGCCAGCAGCTTGGGGCCAAGGACAGGGCCCTATGGCTACACCTTC. This chain connects TRBV27 to TRBJ1-2; TRBD1 matches 8 bases. J lost 4 bases, V lost 6 bases, and 13 bases had no gene match. Germline V gene sequence: CDR1 MNHEY, CDR2 SMNVEV (reference sequence). The CDR3 has 16 amino acids.

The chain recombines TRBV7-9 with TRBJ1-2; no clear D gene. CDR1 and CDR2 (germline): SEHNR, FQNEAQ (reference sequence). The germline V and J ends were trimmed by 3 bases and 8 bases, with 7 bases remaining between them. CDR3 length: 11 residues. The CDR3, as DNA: TGTGCCAGCAGCTTGAGCGCAGGCTACACCTTC. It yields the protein CASSLSAGYTF.

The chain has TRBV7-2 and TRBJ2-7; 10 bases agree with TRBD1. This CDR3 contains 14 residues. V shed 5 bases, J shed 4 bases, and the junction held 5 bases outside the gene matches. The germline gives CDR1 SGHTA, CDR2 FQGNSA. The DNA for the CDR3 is TGTGCCAGCAGCCCCCGGACAGGGGGATACGAGCAGTACTTC. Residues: CASSPRTGGYEQYF.

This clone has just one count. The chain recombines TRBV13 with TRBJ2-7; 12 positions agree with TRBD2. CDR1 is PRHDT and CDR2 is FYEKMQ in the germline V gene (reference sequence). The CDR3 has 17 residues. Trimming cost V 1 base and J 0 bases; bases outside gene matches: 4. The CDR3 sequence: CASSLALAGGRSYEQYF. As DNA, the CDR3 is TGTGCCAGCAGCTTAGCACTAGCGGGAGGACGCTCCTACGAGCAGTACTTC.

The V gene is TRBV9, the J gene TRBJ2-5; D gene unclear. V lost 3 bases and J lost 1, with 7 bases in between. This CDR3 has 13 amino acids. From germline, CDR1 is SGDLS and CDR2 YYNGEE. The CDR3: CASSAPLQETQYF. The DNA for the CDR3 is TGTGCCAGCAGCGCCCCCCTCCAAGAGACCCAGTACTTC.

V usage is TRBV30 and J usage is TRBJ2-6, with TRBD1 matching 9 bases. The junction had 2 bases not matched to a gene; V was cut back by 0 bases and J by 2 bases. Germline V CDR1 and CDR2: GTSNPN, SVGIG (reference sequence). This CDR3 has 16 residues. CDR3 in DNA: TGTGCCTGGAGTGTACAGGGGGCCGCTGGGGCCAACGTCCTGACTTTC. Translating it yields CAWSVQGAAGANVLTF.

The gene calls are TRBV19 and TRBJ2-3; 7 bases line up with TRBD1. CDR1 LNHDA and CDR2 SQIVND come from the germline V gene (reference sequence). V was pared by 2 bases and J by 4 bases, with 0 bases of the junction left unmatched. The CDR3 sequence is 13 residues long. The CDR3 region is CASSIQGADTQYF. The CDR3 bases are TGTGCCAGTAGTATACAGGGGGCAGATACGCAGTATTTT. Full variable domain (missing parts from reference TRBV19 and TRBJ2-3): DGGITQSPKYLFRKEGQNVTLSCEQNLNHDAMYWYRQDPGQGLRLIYYSQIVNDFQKGDIAEGYSVSREKKESFPLTVTSAQKNPTAFYLCASSIQGADTQYFGPGTRLTVL.

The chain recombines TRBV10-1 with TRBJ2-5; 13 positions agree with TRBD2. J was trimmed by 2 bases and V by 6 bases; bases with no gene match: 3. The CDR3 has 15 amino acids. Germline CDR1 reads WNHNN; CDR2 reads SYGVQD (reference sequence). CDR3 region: CASSLGLAGQETQYF. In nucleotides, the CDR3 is TGCGCCAGCAGCCTGGGACTAGCGGGACAAGAGACCCAGTACTTC.

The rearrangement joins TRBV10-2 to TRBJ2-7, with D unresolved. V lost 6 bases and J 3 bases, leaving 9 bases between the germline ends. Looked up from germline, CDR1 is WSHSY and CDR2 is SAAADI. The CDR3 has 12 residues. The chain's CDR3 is CASSLVLYEQYF. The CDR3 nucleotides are TGCGCCAGCAGCCTGGTCCTCTACGAGCAGTACTTC.

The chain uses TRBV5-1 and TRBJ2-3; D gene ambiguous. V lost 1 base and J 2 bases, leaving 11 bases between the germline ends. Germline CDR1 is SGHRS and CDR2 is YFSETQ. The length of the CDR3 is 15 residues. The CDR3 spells CASSLNGLDTDTQYF. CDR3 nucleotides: TGCGCCAGCAGCTTGAATGGTTTGGACACAGATACGCAGTATTTT. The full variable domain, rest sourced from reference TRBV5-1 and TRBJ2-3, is KAGVTQTPRYLIKTRGQQVTLSCSPISGHRSVSWYQQTPGQGLQFLFEYFSETQRNKGNFPGRFSGRQFSNSRSEMNVSTLELGDSALYLCASSLNGLDTDTQYFGPGTRLTVL.

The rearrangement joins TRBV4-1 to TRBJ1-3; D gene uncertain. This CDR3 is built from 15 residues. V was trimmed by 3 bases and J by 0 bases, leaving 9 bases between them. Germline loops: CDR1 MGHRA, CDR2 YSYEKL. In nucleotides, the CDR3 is TGCGCCAGCAGCCAGGGCACTAGCTCTGGAAACACCATATATTTT. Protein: CASSQGTSSGNTIYF.

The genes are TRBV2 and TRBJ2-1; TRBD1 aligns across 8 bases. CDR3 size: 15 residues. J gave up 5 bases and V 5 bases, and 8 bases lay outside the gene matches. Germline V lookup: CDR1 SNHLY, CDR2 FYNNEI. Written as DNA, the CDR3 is TGTGCCAGCAGTTTTCAGGGGGCGAGAAACAATGAGCAGTTCTTC. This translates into CASSFQGARNNEQFF.

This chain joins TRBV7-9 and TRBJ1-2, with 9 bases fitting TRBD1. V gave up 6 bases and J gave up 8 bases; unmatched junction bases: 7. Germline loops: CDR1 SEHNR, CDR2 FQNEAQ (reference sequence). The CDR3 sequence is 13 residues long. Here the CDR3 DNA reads TGTGCCAGCAGTTGGACAGGGGACCCCGGCTACACCTTC. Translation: CASSWTGDPGYTF.

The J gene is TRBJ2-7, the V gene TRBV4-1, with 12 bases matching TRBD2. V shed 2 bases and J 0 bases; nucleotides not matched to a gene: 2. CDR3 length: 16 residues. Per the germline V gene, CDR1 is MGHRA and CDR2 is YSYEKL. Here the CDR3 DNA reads TGCGCCAGCAGCCAACGACTAGCGGGAGCCTCCTACGAGCAGTACTTC. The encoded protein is CASSQRLAGASYEQYF.

CDR3 in DNA: TGTGCCAGCAGTGCGGCCAGATCTGGCGGAAAACTGTTTTTT. It yields the protein CASSAARSGGKLFF. The chain has TRBV6-5 and TRBJ1-4; D is unresolved. The CDR3 spans 14 residues. Germline loops: CDR1 MNHEY, CDR2 SVGAGI. The germline V and J ends were trimmed by 5 bases and 10 bases, with 17 bases remaining between them.

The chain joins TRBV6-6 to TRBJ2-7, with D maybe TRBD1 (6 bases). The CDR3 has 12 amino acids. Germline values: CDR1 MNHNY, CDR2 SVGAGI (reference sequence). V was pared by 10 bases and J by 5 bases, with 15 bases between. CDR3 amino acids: CATGQGSHEQYF. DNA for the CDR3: TGTGCCACTGGGCAGGGGTCTCACGAGCAGTACTTC.

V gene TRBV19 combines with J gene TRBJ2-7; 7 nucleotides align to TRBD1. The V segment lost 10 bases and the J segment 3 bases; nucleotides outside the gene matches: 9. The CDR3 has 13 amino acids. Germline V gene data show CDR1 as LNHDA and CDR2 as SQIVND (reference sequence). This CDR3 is CATSPAGGYEQYF. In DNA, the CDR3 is TGTGCCACCTCCCCCGCAGGGGGCTACGAGCAGTACTTC.

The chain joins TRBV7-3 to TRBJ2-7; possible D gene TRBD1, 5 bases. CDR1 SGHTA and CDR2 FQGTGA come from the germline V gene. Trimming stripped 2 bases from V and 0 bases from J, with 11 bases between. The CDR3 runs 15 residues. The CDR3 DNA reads TGTGCCAGCAGCTTAGCCCTGGGGCCCTCCTACGAGCAGTACTTC. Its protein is CASSLALGPSYEQYF.

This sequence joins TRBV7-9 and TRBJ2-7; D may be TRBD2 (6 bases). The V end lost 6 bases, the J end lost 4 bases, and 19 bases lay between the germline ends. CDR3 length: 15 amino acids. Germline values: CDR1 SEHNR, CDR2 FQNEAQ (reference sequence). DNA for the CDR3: TGTGCCAGCAGGGGGGGACCTAACGTGCGGTACGAGCAGTACTTC. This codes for CASRGGPNVRYEQYF.

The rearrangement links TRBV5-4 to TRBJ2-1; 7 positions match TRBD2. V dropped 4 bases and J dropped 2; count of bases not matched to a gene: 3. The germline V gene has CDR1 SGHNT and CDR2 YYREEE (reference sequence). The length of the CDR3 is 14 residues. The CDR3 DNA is TGTGCCAGCAGCCAAAGCGGGACCTACAATGAGCAGTTCTTC. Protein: CASSQSGTYNEQFF.